The entry that follows covers one TCR beta chain sequence. Antigen specificity is unknown. This sample is part of a study of OX40 agonist ivuxolimab in advanced cancers. The study's findings and limits: Mean expanded clone counts were higher in CD8+ than CD4+ T cells.

Sequencing was performed with immunoSEQ multiplex PCR; in TCRdb, only in-frame clones are kept and a portion is missing. The table shows some 41,000 clones, with approximately 91% occurring only once. The germline CDR1 and CDR2 sequences are SGHVS and FNYEAQ. This CDR3 is 15 amino acids long. The junction had 2 bases not matched to a gene; V was cut back by 4 bases and J by 1 base. The specimen was CD4+ or CD8+ T cells sorted from blood, collected in a trial of the OX40 agonist ivuxolimab. The chain is built from TRBV7-6 and TRBJ2-5, with 11 bases lining up with TRBD2. The clonotype comes from an adult with an advanced solid tumor such as melanoma, head and neck, liver or kidney cancer. CDR3 in DNA: TGTGCCAGCAGCTCGGGACTAGCGGCCCAAGAGACCCAGTACTTC. Its protein is CASSSGLAAQETQYF.